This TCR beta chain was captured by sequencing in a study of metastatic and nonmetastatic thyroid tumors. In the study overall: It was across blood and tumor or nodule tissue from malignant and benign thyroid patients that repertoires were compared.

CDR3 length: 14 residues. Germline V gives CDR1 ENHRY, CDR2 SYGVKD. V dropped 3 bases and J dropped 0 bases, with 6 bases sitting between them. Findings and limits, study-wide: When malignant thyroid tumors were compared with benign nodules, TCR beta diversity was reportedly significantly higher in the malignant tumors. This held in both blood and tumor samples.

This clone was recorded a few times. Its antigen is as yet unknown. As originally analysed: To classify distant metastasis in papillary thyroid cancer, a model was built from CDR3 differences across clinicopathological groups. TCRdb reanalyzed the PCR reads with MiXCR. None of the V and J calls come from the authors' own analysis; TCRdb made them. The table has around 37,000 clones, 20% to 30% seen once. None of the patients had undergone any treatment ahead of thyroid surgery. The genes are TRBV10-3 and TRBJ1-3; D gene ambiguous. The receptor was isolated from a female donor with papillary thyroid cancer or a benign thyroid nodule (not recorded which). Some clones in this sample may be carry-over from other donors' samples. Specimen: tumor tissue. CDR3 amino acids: CAISETVSGNTIYF. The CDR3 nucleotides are TGTGCCATCAGTGAAACAGTCTCTGGAAACACCATATATTTT.